This is a list of T cell receptor beta chains from one sample in a study of blood T cell repertoires in COVID-19. The method was immunoSEQ multiplex PCR; TCRdb's version includes in-frame clones alone and lacks a portion of them. Here the sample spans under 50,000 clones, around nine tenths being singletons. Sequencing was performed on peripheral blood. The receptors derive from a man between 70 and 80 years old with active COVID-19. Both conserved end residues are part of each CDR3. The D gene is left open where the match is weak. Expanded clones get a size class; other rows say once, few or many, or leave the size out.

TRBV5-1	NA	NA	TRBJ2-2	CASSLAAGWNTGELFF	TGCGCCAGCAGCTTGGCGGCAGGGTGGAACACCGGGGAGCTGTTTTTT
TRBV7-2	NA	TRBD2	TRBJ2-3	CASSLEVAGDTQYF	TGTGCCAGCAGCTTAGAGGTAGCGGGAGATACGCAGTATTTT
TRBV5-4	NA	TRBD2	TRBJ2-1	CASSLQAGYNEQFF	TGTGCCAGCAGCTTACAAGCGGGGTACAATGAGCAGTTCTTC
TRBV7-9	once	NA	TRBJ1-2	CASSLEQLYGYTF	TGTGCCAGCAGCTTAGAACAGCTATATGGCTACACCTTC
TRBV7-9	NA	NA	TRBJ2-1	CASSLVQANEQFF	TGTGCCAGCAGCTTAGTTCAGGCAAATGAGCAGTTCTTC
TRBV11-2	once	TRBD2	TRBJ2-1	CASSPRLAGGPNEQFF	TGTGCCAGCAGCCCCCGACTAGCGGGAGGGCCAAATGAGCAGTTCTTC
TRBV19	NA	NA	TRBJ2-5	CASSPGTVRTQYF	TGTGCCAGTAGTCCCGGGACTGTGAGGACCCAGTACTTC
TRBV27	NA	NA	TRBJ1-1	CASSTGWVNTEAFF	TGTGCCAGCAGTACCGGGTGGGTGAACACTGAAGCTTTCTTT
TRBV4-3	NA	TRBD2	TRBJ2-1	CASSQRLAIDEQFF	TGCGCCAGCAGCCAACGACTAGCGATCGATGAGCAGTTCTTC
TRBV18	NA	TRBD2	TRBJ2-5	CASSPGLAGGQETQYF	TGTGCCAGCTCACCCGGACTAGCGGGGGGCCAAGAGACCCAGTACTTC
TRBV21-1	NA	NA	TRBJ1-5	CASSPVDRRSGQPQHF	TGTGCCAGCAGCCCTGTGGACAGGCGTTCTGGTCAGCCCCAGCATTTT
TRBV5-4	once	TRBD1	TRBJ1-2	CASSLGTGYSGYTF	TGTGCCAGCAGCTTGGGGACAGGGTATTCCGGCTACACCTTC
TRBV7-8	NA	NA	TRBJ1-2	CASSLAGVYGYTF	TGTGCCAGCAGCTTAGCCGGGGTCTATGGCTACACCTTC
TRBV7-2	NA	NA	TRBJ2-2	CASSLRGSANTGELFF	TGTGCCAGCAGCTTAAGGGGTTCAGCGAACACCGGGGAGCTGTTTTTT
TRBV29-1	NA	TRBD1	TRBJ2-7	CSVIEGAAYEQYF	TGCAGCGTGATAGAGGGGGCCGCCTACGAGCAGTACTTC
TRBV28	NA	NA	TRBJ1-2	CASSLDTVGGYTF	TGTGCCAGCAGTTTGGACACCGTGGGAGGCTACACCTTC
TRBV19	NA	NA	TRBJ2-1	CASGATGTHEQFF	TGTGCCAGTGGAGCTACAGGGACCCATGAGCAGTTCTTC
TRBV2	NA	TRBD2	TRBJ2-2	CASKLARNTGELFF	TGTGCCAGCAAACTAGCGAGGAACACCGGGGAGCTGTTTTTT
TRBV4-2	NA	TRBD2	TRBJ2-1	CASSLEGFGTRLNEQFF	TGTGCCAGCAGCCTAGAGGGATTTGGGACTAGGTTGAATGAGCAGTTCTTC
TRBV5-1	NA	NA	TRBJ2-7	CASTVNPGQAYEQYF	TGCGCCAGCACAGTTAACCCGGGACAAGCCTACGAGCAGTACTTC
TRBV29-1	NA	TRBD1	TRBJ1-2	CSVVRDSPYGYTF	TGCAGCGTCGTTCGGGACAGTCCATATGGCTACACCTTC
TRBV9	few	TRBD2	TRBJ2-3	CASSSRLAGNTDTQYF	TGTGCCAGCAGCTCCCGACTAGCGGGGAACACAGATACGCAGTATTTT
TRBV5-1	NA	TRBD1	TRBJ2-3	CASSFGTGIDTQYF	TGCGCCAGCAGCTTCGGGACAGGAATAGATACGCAGTATTTT